The rows below give T cell receptor beta chains drawn from one sample of a study of vaccination and CD4 T cells after COVID-19. No antigen is known for these receptors. TCRdb itself ran the PCR reads through MiXCR, one entry per CDR3 protein. Of 10,000 or so distinct CDR3 sequences in the sample, more than 35% are singletons; the top ten hold about 15%. Sequencing was performed on CD4+ T cells from blood, cultured in vitro. Receptor source: a human donor in good health. Each CDR3 is given with its conserved first and last residue. D genes are given only for firm matches. A row's size may be missing; if present it is once, few, many or a size class.

>TRBJ1-3|-|TRBV28|few
CASSNPSRGGNTIYF
TGTGCCAGCAGTAACCCCTCCAGGGGTGGAAACACCATATATTTT
>TRBJ2-2|TRBD1|TRBV5-4|-
CASSSGTGAVGELFF
TGTGCCAGCAGCTCTGGGACAGGGGCGGTTGGGGAGCTGTTTTTT
>TRBJ2-3|TRBD1|TRBV6-4|-
CASSLGGGQGTDTQYF
TGCGCCAGCAGTCTTGGTGGTGGACAGGGCACAGATACGCAGTATTTT
>TRBJ2-5|TRBD2|TRBV28|-
CASSSGGGRESWDQETQYF
TGTGCCAGCAGTTCCGGTGGTGGGAGGGAAAGTTGGGACCAAGAGACCCAGTACTTC
>TRBJ2-3|-|TRBV5-4|few
CASSFTDTQYF
TGTGCCAGCAGCTTCACAGATACGCAGTATTTT
>TRBJ1-2|-|TRBV6-1|few
CASSQVTGGYTF
TGTGCCAGCAGCCAGGTCACGGGGGGCTACACCTTC
>TRBJ1-1|TRBD1|TRBV3-1|-
CASSPRTGGTEAFF
TGTGCCAGCAGCCCGCGGACAGGGGGCACTGAAGCTTTCTTT
>TRBJ1-2|TRBD1|TRBV28|-
CASRPGQSYGYTF
TGTGCCAGCAGACCGGGACAGAGCTATGGCTACACCTTC
>TRBJ1-1|-|TRBV6-2/TRBV6-3|-
CASSYFSRGTEAFF
TGTGCCAGCAGTTACTTCAGTCGTGGCACTGAAGCTTTCTTT
>TRBJ2-7|TRBD2|TRBV27|few
CATQILGLGRLAGTYEQYF
TGTGCCACCCAAATACTCGGACTAGGCCGACTAGCGGGGACCTACGAGCAGTACTTC
>TRBJ2-1|-|TRBV7-8|once
CASSLLSFRGFNNEQFF
TGTGCCAGCAGCTTACTTTCCTTTCGCGGGTTTAACAATGAGCAGTTCTTC
>TRBJ1-5|TRBD1|TRBV6-2/TRBV6-3|-
CASSYKGANSNQPQHF
TGTGCCAGCAGTTACAAGGGGGCTAATAGCAATCAGCCCCAGCATTTT
>TRBJ1-1|-|TRBV25-1|few
CASSEFEGVVNTEAFF
TGTGCCAGCAGTGAATTTGAGGGGGTGGTGAACACTGAAGCTTTCTTT
>TRBJ2-5|TRBD1|TRBV19|-
CASSLGQGRETQYF
TGTGCCAGTAGCCTGGGACAGGGGCGTGAGACCCAGTACTTC
>TRBJ1-1|TRBD1|TRBV6-5|few
CASSYSVRTGNTEAFF
TGTGCCAGCAGTTACTCCGTAAGGACAGGAAACACTGAAGCTTTCTTT
>TRBJ1-2|TRBD1|TRBV6-5|few
CASSYPRQGYGYTF
TGTGCCAGCAGTTACCCCCGACAGGGTTATGGCTACACCTTC
>TRBJ2-5|-|TRBV7-2|medium-sized
CASSLVKETQYF
TGTGCCAGCAGCTTAGTAAAAGAGACCCAGTACTTC
>TRBJ1-4|TRBD1|TRBV6-2/TRBV6-3|-
CASSGRQGRTNEKLFF
TGTGCCAGCAGTGGAAGACAGGGGAGGACTAATGAAAAACTGTTTTTT
>TRBJ1-3|-|TRBV19|-
CASKGSGNTIYF
TGTGCCAGCAAAGGATCTGGAAACACCATATATTTT
>TRBJ1-1|-|TRBV18|-
CASSPTSEGAEAFF
TGTGCCAGCTCACCCACTTCGGAGGGAGCTGAAGCTTTCTTT
>TRBJ2-7|TRBD1|TRBV19|-
CASSTPGTAYEQYF
TGTGCCAGTAGTACCCCCGGGACAGCCTACGAGCAGTACTTC
>TRBJ2-3|-|TRBV10-3|-
CAIYSTSTDTQYF
TGTGCCATCTACTCGACTAGCACAGATACGCAGTATTTT
>TRBJ2-7|-|TRBV15|few
CATSSRRYEQYF
TGTGCCACCAGCAGCCGAAGATACGAGCAGTACTTC
>TRBJ1-2|-|TRBV12-3/TRBV12-4|few
CASSFEGNGYTF
TGTGCCAGCAGTTTCGAGGGGAATGGCTACACCTTC
>TRBJ2-3|-|TRBV20-1|-
CSARALLAPSTDTQYF
TGCAGTGCTAGGGCACTCCTAGCGCCTAGCACAGATACGCAGTATTTT
>TRBJ1-2|TRBD1|TRBV30|once
CAWNPPGQRYGYTF
TGTGCCTGGAATCCCCCGGGACAGCGCTATGGCTACACCTTC
>TRBJ2-7|-|TRBV5-8|few
CASSLAGLSYEQYF
TGTGCCAGCAGCTTGGCGGGCCTCTCCTACGAGCAGTACTTC
>TRBJ1-2|-|TRBV19|few
CASKVGSLGGGYTF
TGTGCCAGTAAGGTGGGGAGCCTCGGCGGTGGCTACACCTTC
>TRBJ1-1|-|TRBV28|few
CASSLGGGYTEAFF
TGTGCCAGCAGTTTGGGCGGGGGGTACACTGAAGCTTTCTTT
>TRBJ2-2|TRBD1|TRBV25-1|few
CASRRQGGTGELFF
TGTGCCAGCAGGCGACAGGGTGGAACCGGGGAGCTGTTTTTT
>TRBJ2-1|TRBD2|TRBV7-3|-
CASSPGLAAVEQFF
TGTGCCAGCAGCCCTGGACTAGCGGCCGTTGAGCAGTTCTTC
>TRBJ2-1|-|TRBV7-3|-
CASSLNPGSYNEQFF
TGTGCCAGCAGCTTAAACCCCGGCTCCTACAATGAGCAGTTCTTC
>TRBJ2-5|-|TRBV20-1|few
CSARGTLPEQETQYF
TGCAGTGCTAGAGGTACATTGCCAGAACAAGAGACCCAGTACTTC
>TRBJ1-5|TRBD1|TRBV6-2/TRBV6-3|-
CASRPGTGESQPQHF
TGTGCCAGCAGACCAGGGACAGGGGAAAGTCAGCCCCAGCATTTT
>TRBJ1-4|-|TRBV24-1|few
CATLCEKLFF
TGTGCCACGCTCTGTGAAAAACTGTTTTTT
>TRBJ2-1|-|TRBV7-6|-
CASSLDQNNEQFF
TGTGCCAGCAGCTTAGACCAAAACAATGAGCAGTTCTTC
>TRBJ2-3|-|TRBV20-1|-
CSARATSAADTQYF
TGCAGTGCTAGAGCGACCTCTGCAGCAGATACGCAGTATTTT
>TRBJ2-7|-|TRBV7-3|-
CASSSGGEQYF
TGTGCCAGCAGCTCAGGCGGCGAGCAGTACTTC
>TRBJ2-5|-|TRBV28|few
CASSLSGYGETQYF
TGTGCCAGCAGTTTATCAGGGTACGGGGAGACCCAGTACTTC
>TRBJ1-5|-|TRBV7-3|medium-sized
CASRTGQEGDPQHF
TGTGCCAGCAGGACAGGACAAGAAGGGGACCCCCAGCATTTT
>TRBJ2-3|TRBD2|TRBV7-3|few
CASSLLAGVTDTQYF
TGTGCCAGCAGCTTACTAGCGGGGGTCACAGATACGCAGTATTTT
>TRBJ2-3|TRBD1|TRBV6-1|-
CASNRQGADTQYF
TGTGCCAGCAACCGACAGGGCGCAGATACGCAGTATTTT
>TRBJ1-2|TRBD1|TRBV6-1|few
CASRPRQGKANYGYTF
TGTGCCAGCAGACCCCGACAGGGCAAGGCTAACTATGGCTACACCTTC
>TRBJ2-3|-|TRBV4-3|-
CASSKSALGGDTQYF
TGCGCCAGCAGCAAATCCGCCCTGGGTGGGGATACGCAGTATTTT
>TRBJ1-1|-|TRBV7-3|-
CASSLQGQNTEAFF
TGTGCCAGCAGCTTGCAGGGACAGAACACTGAAGCTTTCTTT
>TRBJ1-1|-|TRBV29-1|few
CSSAEGTNTEAFF
TGCAGCTCAGCGGAGGGGACGAACACTGAAGCTTTCTTT
>TRBJ1-5|TRBD1|TRBV20-1|few
CSARDRGRTGSYSNQPQHF
TGCAGTGCTAGAGATAGGGGACGGACAGGGTCATATAGCAATCAGCCCCAGCATTTT
>TRBJ1-5|TRBD1|TRBV19|few
CASTSLTGMSQPQHF
TGTGCCAGTACCTCTCTGACAGGGATGAGTCAGCCCCAGCATTTT
>TRBJ1-4|-|TRBV15|few
CATSRSGDGLTNEKLFF
TGTGCCACCAGCAGATCAGGGGACGGGCTAACTAATGAAAAACTGTTTTTT
>TRBJ1-5|-|TRBV28|-
CASSPGKGAYQPQHF
TGTGCCAGCTCGCCCGGTAAAGGGGCGTACCAGCCCCAGCATTTT
>TRBJ2-7|TRBD2|TRBV2|once
CASSETGLGFEQYF
TGTGCCAGCAGTGAGACGGGACTAGGTTTCGAGCAGTACTTC
>TRBJ2-1|TRBD2|TRBV20-1|few
CSARASTLKREVYNEQFF
TGCAGTGCTAGAGCGTCAACCCTTAAGCGGGAGGTTTACAATGAGCAGTTCTTC
>TRBJ2-3|-|TRBV2|-
CARVETADTQYF
TGTGCCAGGGTGGAGACGGCAGATACGCAGTATTTT
>TRBJ2-5|-|TRBV15|few
CATSRPGSQQETQYF
TGTGCCACCAGCAGGCCGGGATCCCAACAAGAGACCCAGTACTTC
>TRBJ1-2|-|TRBV11-2|-
CASIPTGGRAGYTF
TGTGCCAGCATCCCAACCGGGGGGAGAGCTGGCTACACCTTC
>TRBJ1-2|TRBD1|TRBV12-3/TRBV12-4|-
CASRVRQGAPGTF
TGTGCCAGCAGAGTTCGACAGGGGGCCCCGGGGACCTTC